Listed below are T cell receptor beta chains from one sample, sequenced in a study of OX40 agonist ivuxolimab in advanced cancers. Repertoires were generated with immunoSEQ multiplex PCR, while TCRdb's copy carries only in-frame clones and drops some. This table holds 50,000 to 65,000 clones, approximately 82% found once. The sample was CD4+ or CD8+ T cells sorted from blood, taken in a trial of the OX40 agonist ivuxolimab. Receptor source: an adult with an advanced solid tumor such as melanoma, head and neck, liver or kidney cancer. CDR3s include the opening cysteine and the closing phenylalanine or tryptophan. D genes are given only for firm matches. Where a row states a size, it is once, few, many or the class of an expanded clone; other rows omit it.

clone_size	v_call	d_call	j_call	cdr3_nt	cdr3_aa
NA	TRBV7-9	NA	TRBJ1-4	TGTGCCAGCAGCCGGGGTCCGAATGAAAAACTGTTTTTT	CASSRGPNEKLFF
NA	TRBV7-2	TRBD1	TRBJ2-5	TGTGCCAGCAGCCCGGACAGGGGGCGGACCCAGTACTTC	CASSPDRGRTQYF
NA	TRBV7-2	TRBD1	TRBJ2-5	TGTGCCAGCAGCTTAGAAAACCGGGACAGGGGGCGGGAGACCCAGTACTTC	CASSLENRDRGRETQYF
NA	TRBV19	NA	TRBJ1-5	TGTGCCAGCGCTAGAGGGAGCAATCAGCCCCAGCATTTT	CASARGSNQPQHF
NA	TRBV15	NA	TRBJ1-1	TGTGCCACCAGCAGAGATATAGGGACGCCTGAAGCTTTCTTT	CATSRDIGTPEAFF
once	TRBV5-1	NA	TRBJ2-1	TGCGCCAGCAGCTTGCCCGGTCAGAGGGCCAATGAGCAGTTCTTC	CASSLPGQRANEQFF
NA	TRBV6-6	NA	TRBJ1-5	TGTGCCAGCAGTTACTCTAGGACTCTCGGTCAGCCCCAGCATTTT	CASSYSRTLGQPQHF
few	TRBV4-3	NA	TRBJ1-6	TGCGCCAGCAGCCAAGAGATGGGGCGCGGATCACCCCTCCACTTT	CASSQEMGRGSPLHF
NA	TRBV5-1	NA	TRBJ2-3	TGCGCCAGCAGCTTGGTTACTAGCACAGATACGCAGTATTTT	CASSLVTSTDTQYF
NA	TRBV6-4	NA	TRBJ2-2	TGTGCCAGCCGTACAGCCAGGAACACCGGGGAGCTGTTTTTT	CASRTARNTGELFF
once	TRBV5-1	TRBD2	TRBJ2-7	TGCGCCAGCAGCTCCCTGGGCACTAGCGGTTCCTACGAGCAGTACTTC	CASSSLGTSGSYEQYF
NA	TRBV9	TRBD2	TRBJ2-1	TGTGCCAGCAGCCCACTTAGCGGGGCGGGCTACAATGAGCAGTTCTTC	CASSPLSGAGYNEQFF
NA	TRBV11-2	NA	TRBJ1-4	TGTGCCAGCAGCTTGGTCAGGGGTCGAGAAAAACTGTTTTTT	CASSLVRGREKLFF
NA	TRBV27	NA	TRBJ1-6	TGTGCCGGTCTTGGACAGCCAGCTTATAATTCACCCCTCCACTTT	CAGLGQPAYNSPLHF
medium-sized	TRBV9	NA	TRBJ2-1	TGTGCCAGCAGCGTAGTCGTAGGGCATGAGCAGTTCTTC	CASSVVVGHEQFF
NA	TRBV5-1	NA	TRBJ1-4	TGCGCCAGCAGCTTTCGAGGAGACGCTGAAAAACTGTTTTTT	CASSFRGDAEKLFF
NA	TRBV7-2	NA	TRBJ2-3	TGTGCCAGCAGCTTTGAACAGGCGGCAGATACGCAGTATTTT	CASSFEQAADTQYF
NA	TRBV4-3	NA	TRBJ1-1	TGCGCCAGCAGCCAAGGAAGCAGGGGCGGCACTGAAGCTTTCTTT	CASSQGSRGGTEAFF
once	TRBV5-1	NA	TRBJ1-2	TGTGCCAGCAGCTTGTACCAGGGTCGTGGCTACACCTTC	CASSLYQGRGYTF
NA	TRBV28	NA	TRBJ2-2	TGTGCCAGCAGTTTATGGAGCGGAGCAAACACCGGGGAGCTGTTTTTT	CASSLWSGANTGELFF
NA	TRBV10-3	TRBD1	TRBJ1-1	TGTGCCATCACCCAGGGGGCGTTCACTGAAGCTTTCTTT	CAITQGAFTEAFF
NA	TRBV2	TRBD2	TRBJ2-1	TGTGCCAGCAGTGTTACTAGCGGGAGTTACAATGAGCAGTTCTTC	CASSVTSGSYNEQFF
NA	TRBV5-1	NA	TRBJ1-2	TGCGCCAGCTTACCGGGGCAGTCTTCTTCCTATGGCTACACCTTC	CASLPGQSSSYGYTF
NA	TRBV4-2	NA	TRBJ1-1	TGTGCCAGCAGCCAAATCTGGACGGTCTGGCGGCAGACTGAAGCTTTCTTT	CASSQIWTVWRQTEAFF
NA	TRBV6-5	TRBD2	TRBJ2-7	TGTGCCAGCAGACCGGGACTAGGGGGCTACGAGCAGTACTTC	CASRPGLGGYEQYF
few	TRBV4-3	TRBD1	TRBJ2-3	TGCGCCAGCAAGCGGACAGGGGGTTCAGATACGCAGTATTTT	CASKRTGGSDTQYF
NA	TRBV5-1	TRBD2	TRBJ2-3	TGCGCCAGCAGCTTGGAGGGACTAGCGGGAGGATTGACAGATACGCAGTATTTT	CASSLEGLAGGLTDTQYF
NA	TRBV12-5	NA	TRBJ2-1	TGTGCTAGTGGTTTTCTCCGGGACGCCAACTCCTACAATGAGCAGTTCTTC	CASGFLRDANSYNEQFF
few	TRBV5-1	NA	TRBJ2-2	TGCGCCAGCAGCTCCGGGACACCAACCGGGGAGCTGTTTTTT	CASSSGTPTGELFF
NA	TRBV14	TRBD2	TRBJ2-7	TGTGCCAGCAGTCTTGGACTAGCGAAACCCTACGAGCAGTACTTC	CASSLGLAKPYEQYF
NA	TRBV9	TRBD2	TRBJ2-5	TGTGCCAGCAGCGTAGGCGCTAGCGGGAGCGCCCAAGAGACCCAGTACTTC	CASSVGASGSAQETQYF
NA	TRBV5-8	NA	TRBJ2-6	TGTGCCAGCACGGGAGTCCAGTACTCTGGGGCCAACGTCCTGACTTTC	CASTGVQYSGANVLTF
NA	TRBV19	TRBD1	TRBJ2-7	TGTGCCAGTAGTATTCGGACAGGGGCCAGCTACGAGCAGTACTTC	CASSIRTGASYEQYF
NA	TRBV29-1	NA	TRBJ2-3	TGCAGCGGACGAGGAAGGGATACGCAGTATTTT	CSGRGRDTQYF
NA	TRBV7-8	NA	TRBJ2-1	TGTGCCAGCACCCATAGAGCCGGCAGGAGTTACAATGAGCAGTTCTTC	CASTHRAGRSYNEQFF
NA	TRBV5-1	TRBD1	TRBJ1-4	TGCGCCAGCAGCTTGGGTGGCAGGGGGCAAGGAGGCGAAAAACTGTTTTTT	CASSLGGRGQGGEKLFF
NA	TRBV6-6	TRBD2	TRBJ2-1	TGTGCCAGCAGACAAAGACTAGCGGGAGGTGAGCAGTTCTTC	CASRQRLAGGEQFF
NA	TRBV6-5	NA	TRBJ1-5	TGTGCCAGCAGTTCCTCGACGGCCCAATACAATCAGCCCCAGCATTTT	CASSSSTAQYNQPQHF
once	TRBV29-1	NA	TRBJ2-7	TGCAGCGCCATAGACAGGTCCGAACCTGGAGGCGAGCAGTACTTC	CSAIDRSEPGGEQYF
NA	TRBV27	NA	TRBJ2-5	TGTGCCAGCAGTGCCGACAGGAGGGAGACCCAGTACTTC	CASSADRRETQYF
NA	TRBV9	NA	TRBJ2-5	TGTGCCAGCAGCGTAAACGGGGGAGAGACCCAGTACTTC	CASSVNGGETQYF
medium-sized	TRBV15	NA	TRBJ2-7	TGTGCCACCAGCGAGCAGAGCTACGAGCAGTACTTC	CATSEQSYEQYF
NA	TRBV4-1	TRBD1	TRBJ1-6	TGCGCCAGCAGCCAACCGGGACAGGGTAGTTATAATTCACCCCTCCACTTT	CASSQPGQGSYNSPLHF
NA	TRBV2	NA	TRBJ2-2	TGTGCCAGCACCCTTTCCCCGGGCACCGGGGAGCTGTTTTTT	CASTLSPGTGELFF
NA	TRBV18	NA	TRBJ1-6	TGTGCCAGCTCACCGACAGGAGATTCACCCCTCCACTTT	CASSPTGDSPLHF